Listed here is a single T cell receptor (beta chain). Its antigen is not known. The V gene lost 0 bases and the J gene lost 8 bases, with 11 bases spanning the gap. The CDR3 has 15 amino acids. The germline gives CDR1 LGHNA, CDR2 YSLEER. The data were produced by immunoSEQ multiplex PCR, yet TCRdb's version contains in-frame clones alone and is incomplete. Seen here are approximately 70,000 clones, about four fifths observed once, and the top ten hold more than 8.5%. This sample was included in a study of T cell responses to AZD1222 COVID-19 vaccine. Regarding the study as a whole: Reports say nearly half of spike-specific TCRs go after unmutated variant regions. CD4 TCRs associated with vaccination spanned spike, dominating at 160-218 and 743-854. Without day 14 samples, only post-peak T cell repertoires were studied. White British ancestry dominated among donors, who included more females, and clonal diversity was possibly underestimated.

The receptor comes from an adult in good health. Sequenced here: peripheral blood, sampled on day 0 of AZD1222 vaccination. The gene calls are TRBV4-3 and TRBJ1-6; TRBD1 is a possible D gene (5 bases). CDR3 loop: CASSQEGDYDSPLHF. CDR3 DNA: TGCGCCAGCAGCCAAGAGGGGGATTACGATTCACCCCTCCACTTT.